Listed below are T cell receptor beta chains from one sample, sequenced in a study of OX40 agonist ivuxolimab in advanced cancers. Some clones are missing from TCRdb's copy, which holds only in-frame ones; the method was immunoSEQ multiplex PCR. This table has more than 10,000 clones, about nine tenths appearing once. Specimen: CD4+ or CD8+ T cells sorted from blood, collected in a trial of the OX40 agonist ivuxolimab. The receptors were sampled from an adult with an advanced solid tumor such as melanoma, head and neck, liver or kidney cancer. The CDR3 runs from the conserved cysteine through the conserved F or W. D genes are given only for firm matches. Size values are once, few and many counts, or a class for expanded clones, and some rows have none.

size	length	D	J	V	CDR3	DNA
once	15	NA	TRBJ1-1	TRBV5-1	CASSLVSGDGTEAFF	TGCGCCAGCAGCTTGGTTTCAGGGGATGGCACTGAAGCTTTCTTT
NA	15	NA	TRBJ2-7	TRBV7-9	CASSQRRGRFVGQYF	TGTGCCAGCAGCCAACGGCGGGGCCGATTTGTAGGGCAGTACTTC
NA	13	NA	TRBJ1-5	TRBV15	CATSYVRNQPQHF	TGTGCCACCAGTTATGTACGCAATCAGCCCCAGCATTTT
once	14	TRBD1	TRBJ2-7	TRBV6-1	CASSARDRAYEQYF	TGTGCCAGCAGTGCGAGGGACAGAGCCTACGAGCAGTACTTC
NA	12	NA	TRBJ2-3	TRBV4-1	CASSRETDTQYF	TGCGCCAGCAGCCGGGAGACAGATACGCAGTATTTT
once	15	NA	TRBJ2-2	TRBV19	CASRQGTPNTGELFF	TGTGCCAGTAGGCAGGGGACCCCGAACACCGGGGAGCTGTTTTTT
NA	17	TRBD1	TRBJ1-3	TRBV9	CASSVAVNRGGGNTIYF	TGTGCCAGCAGCGTGGCCGTAAACAGGGGAGGGGGAAACACCATATATTTT
NA	16	TRBD2	TRBJ2-3	TRBV2	CASSGLAGRSTDTQYF	TGTGCCAGCAGTGGACTAGCGGGAAGGAGCACAGATACGCAGTATTTT
NA	14	NA	TRBJ2-1	TRBV7-9	CASSLFQLGNEQFF	TGTGCCAGCAGCTTATTTCAGCTTGGGAATGAGCAGTTCTTC
NA	16	TRBD1	TRBJ2-7	TRBV5-1	CASSVGDSIAKGEQYF	TGCGCCAGCAGCGTAGGGGACAGCATAGCTAAGGGCGAGCAGTACTTC
NA	15	NA	TRBJ2-2	TRBV7-8	CASSLGWGYAGELFF	TGTGCCAGCAGCTTAGGATGGGGGTACGCCGGGGAGCTGTTTTTT
NA	17	TRBD1	TRBJ1-5	TRBV5-6	CASSLAGQGALDQPQHF	TGTGCCAGCAGCTTGGCCGGACAGGGGGCCCTGGATCAGCCCCAGCATTTT
NA	14	NA	TRBJ1-4	TRBV6-1	CASSSGHGNEKLFF	TGTGCCAGCAGTTCGGGACATGGTAATGAAAAACTGTTTTTT
NA	15	NA	TRBJ2-3	TRBV15	CATSRDSGSTDTQYF	TGTGCCACCAGCAGAGATTCAGGGAGCACAGATACGCAGTATTTT
NA	16	TRBD1	TRBJ2-1	TRBV4-2	CASTPTGGSSYNEQFF	TGTGCCAGCACCCCAACAGGGGGGAGCTCCTACAATGAGCAGTTCTTC
NA	14	NA	TRBJ1-2	TRBV21-1	CASSKCLGGRGYTF	TGTGCCAGCAGCAAATGCCTGGGGGGTCGTGGCTACACCTTC
few	13	NA	TRBJ2-7	TRBV12-1	CASSFGPSYEQYF	TGTGCCAGCAGCTTTGGACCCTCCTACGAGCAGTACTTC
NA	13	NA	TRBJ1-1	TRBV7-9	CASSFQGFPEAFF	TGTGCCAGCAGCTTTCAGGGTTTCCCTGAAGCTTTCTTT
NA	15	NA	TRBJ2-1	TRBV7-9	CASSLSGPGTGEQFF	TGTGCCAGCAGCTTATCCGGGCCAGGTACGGGTGAGCAGTTCTTC
NA	14	NA	TRBJ2-2	TRBV6-5	CASSYSSNTGELFF	TGTGCCAGCAGTTACTCGTCAAACACCGGGGAGCTGTTTTTT
NA	11	NA	TRBJ1-2	TRBV7-9	CASSPGTGYTF	TGTGCCAGCAGCCCCGGGACTGGCTACACCTTC
NA	16	NA	TRBJ1-2	TRBV9	CASSVGLVGARHGYTF	TGTGCCAGCAGCGTAGGTCTTGTGGGGGCCCGGCATGGCTACACCTTC
NA	13	TRBD1	TRBJ2-7	TRBV2	CASSSSGGFEQYF	TGTGCCAGCAGTTCTTCAGGGGGCTTCGAGCAGTACTTC
NA	14	NA	TRBJ1-4	TRBV6-1	CASSAGQGNEKLFF	TGTGCCAGCAGTGCTGGCCAGGGTAATGAAAAACTGTTTTTT